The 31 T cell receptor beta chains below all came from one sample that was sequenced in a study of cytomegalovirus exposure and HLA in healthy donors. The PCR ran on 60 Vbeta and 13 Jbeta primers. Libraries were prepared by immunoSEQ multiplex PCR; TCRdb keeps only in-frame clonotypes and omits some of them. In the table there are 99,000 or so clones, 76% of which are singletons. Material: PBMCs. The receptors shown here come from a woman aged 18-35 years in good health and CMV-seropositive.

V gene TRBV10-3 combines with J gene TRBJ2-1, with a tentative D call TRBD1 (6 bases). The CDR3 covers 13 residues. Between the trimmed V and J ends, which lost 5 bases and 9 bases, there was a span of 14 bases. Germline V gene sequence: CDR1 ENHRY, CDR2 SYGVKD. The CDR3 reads CAISRSGDGEQFF. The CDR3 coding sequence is TGTGCCATCAGTAGATCAGGGGACGGTGAGCAGTTCTTC.

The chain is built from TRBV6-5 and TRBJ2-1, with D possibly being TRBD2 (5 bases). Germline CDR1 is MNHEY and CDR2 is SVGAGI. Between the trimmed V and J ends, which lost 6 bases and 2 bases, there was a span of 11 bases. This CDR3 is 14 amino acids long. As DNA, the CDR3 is TGTGCCAGCAGCCCTCGGGAAGCCTACAATGAGCAGTTCTTC. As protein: CASSPREAYNEQFF.

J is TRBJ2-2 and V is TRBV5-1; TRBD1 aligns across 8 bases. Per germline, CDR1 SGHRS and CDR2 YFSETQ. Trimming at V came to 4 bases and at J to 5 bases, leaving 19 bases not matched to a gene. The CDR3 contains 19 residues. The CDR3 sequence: CASSHQSKGQGWKTGELFF. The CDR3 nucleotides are TGCGCCAGCAGCCATCAAAGTAAAGGACAGGGCTGGAAGACCGGGGAGCTGTTTTTT.

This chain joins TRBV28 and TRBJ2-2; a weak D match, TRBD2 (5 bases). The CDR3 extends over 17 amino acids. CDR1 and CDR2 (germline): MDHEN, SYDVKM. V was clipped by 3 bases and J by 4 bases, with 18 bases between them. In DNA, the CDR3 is TGTGCCAGCAGTTTTTGGTCCGGCCGCCGGGGCACCGGGGAGCTGTTTTTT. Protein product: CASSFWSGRRGTGELFF.

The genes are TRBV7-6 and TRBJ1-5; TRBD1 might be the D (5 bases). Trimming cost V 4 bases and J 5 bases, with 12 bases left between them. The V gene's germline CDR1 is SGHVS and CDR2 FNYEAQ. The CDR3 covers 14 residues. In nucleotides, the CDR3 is TGTGCCAGCAGCTCCTCGGAAGGGGATCAGCCCCAGCATTTT. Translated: CASSSSEGDQPQHF.

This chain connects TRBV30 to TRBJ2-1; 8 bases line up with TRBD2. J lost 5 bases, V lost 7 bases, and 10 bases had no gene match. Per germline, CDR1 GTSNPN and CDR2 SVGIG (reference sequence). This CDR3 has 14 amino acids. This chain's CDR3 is CASEGTRLDNEQFF. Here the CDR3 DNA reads TGTGCCTCGGAGGGGACTAGATTGGACAATGAGCAGTTCTTC.

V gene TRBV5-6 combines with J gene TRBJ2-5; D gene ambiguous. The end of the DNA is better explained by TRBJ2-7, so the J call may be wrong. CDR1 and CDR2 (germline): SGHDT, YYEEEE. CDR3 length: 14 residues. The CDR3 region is CASSFGGERDEQYF. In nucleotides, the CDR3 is TGTGCCAGCAGCTTCGGCGGAGAGCGTGACGAGCAGTACTTC.

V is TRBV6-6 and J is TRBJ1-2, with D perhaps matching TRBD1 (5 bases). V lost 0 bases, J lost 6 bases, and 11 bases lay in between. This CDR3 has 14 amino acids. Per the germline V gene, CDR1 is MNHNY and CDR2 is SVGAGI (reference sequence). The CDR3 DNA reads TGTGCCAGCAGTTACTCATCAGGGCAGGATGGCTACACCTTC. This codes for CASSYSSGQDGYTF.

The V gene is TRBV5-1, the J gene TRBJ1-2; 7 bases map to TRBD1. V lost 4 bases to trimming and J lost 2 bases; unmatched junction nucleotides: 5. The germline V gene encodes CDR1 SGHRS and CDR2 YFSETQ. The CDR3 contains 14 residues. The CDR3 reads CASSPGRGNYGYTF. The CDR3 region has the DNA TGCGCCAGCAGCCCCGGCAGGGGGAACTATGGCTACACCTTC.

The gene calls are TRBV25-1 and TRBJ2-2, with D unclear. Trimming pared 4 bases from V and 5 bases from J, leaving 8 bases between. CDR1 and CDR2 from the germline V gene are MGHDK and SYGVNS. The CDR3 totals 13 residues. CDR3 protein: CASSGHKTGELFF. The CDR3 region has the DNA TGTGCCAGCAGTGGCCACAAAACCGGGGAGCTGTTTTTT.

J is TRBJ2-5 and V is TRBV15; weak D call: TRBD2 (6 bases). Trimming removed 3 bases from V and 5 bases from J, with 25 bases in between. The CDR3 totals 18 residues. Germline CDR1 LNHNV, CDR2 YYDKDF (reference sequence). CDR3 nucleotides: TGTGCCACCAGCAGTTCACAACTAGGGACTGGGAGACGGGAGACCCAGTACTTC. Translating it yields CATSSSQLGTGRRETQYF. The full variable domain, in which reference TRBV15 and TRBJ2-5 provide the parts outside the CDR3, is DAMVIQNPRYQVTQFGKPVTLSCSQTLNHNVMYWYQQKSSQAPKLLFHYYDKDFNNEADTPDNFQSRRPNTSFCFLDIRSPGLGDTAMYLCATSSSQLGTGRRETQYFGPGTRLLVL.

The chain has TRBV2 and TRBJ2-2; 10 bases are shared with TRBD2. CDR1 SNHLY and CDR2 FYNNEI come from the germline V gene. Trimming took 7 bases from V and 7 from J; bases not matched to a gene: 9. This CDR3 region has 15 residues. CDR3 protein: CASTSGRAGDGELFF. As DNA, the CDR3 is TGTGCCAGCACCAGCGGGAGGGCCGGGGACGGGGAGCTGTTTTTT.

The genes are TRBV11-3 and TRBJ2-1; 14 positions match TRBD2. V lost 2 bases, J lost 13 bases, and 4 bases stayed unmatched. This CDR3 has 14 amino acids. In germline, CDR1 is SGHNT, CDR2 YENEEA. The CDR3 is CASSLRLAGGLQFF. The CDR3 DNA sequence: TGTGCCAGCAGCTTAAGACTAGCGGGAGGGTTACAGTTCTTC.

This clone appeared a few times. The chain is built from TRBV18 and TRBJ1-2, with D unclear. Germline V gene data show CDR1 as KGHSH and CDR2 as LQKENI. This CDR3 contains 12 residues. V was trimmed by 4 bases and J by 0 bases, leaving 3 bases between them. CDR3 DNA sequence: TGTGCCAGCTCACTATCTAACTATGGCTACACCTTC. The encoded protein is CASSLSNYGYTF.

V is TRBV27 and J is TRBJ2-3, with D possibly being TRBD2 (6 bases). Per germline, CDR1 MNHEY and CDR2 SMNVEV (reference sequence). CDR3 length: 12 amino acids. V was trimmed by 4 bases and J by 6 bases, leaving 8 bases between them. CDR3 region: CASSYGGDTQYF. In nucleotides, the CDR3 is TGTGCCAGCAGTTACGGGGGTGATACGCAGTATTTT.

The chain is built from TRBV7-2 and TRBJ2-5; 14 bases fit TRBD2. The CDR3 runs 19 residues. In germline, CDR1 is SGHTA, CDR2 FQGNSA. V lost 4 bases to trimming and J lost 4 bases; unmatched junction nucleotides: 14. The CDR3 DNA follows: TGTGCCAGCAGCTATAACCCAATCTACGGGACTAGCGGGAGAGAGACCCAGTACTTC. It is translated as CASSYNPIYGTSGRETQYF. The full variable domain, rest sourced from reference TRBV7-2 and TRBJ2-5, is GAGVSQSPSNKVTEKGKDVELRCDPISGHTALYWYRQSLGQGLEFLIYFQGNSAPDKSGLPSDRFSAERTGGSVSTLTIQRTQQEDSAVYLCASSYNPIYGTSGRETQYFGPGTRLLVL.

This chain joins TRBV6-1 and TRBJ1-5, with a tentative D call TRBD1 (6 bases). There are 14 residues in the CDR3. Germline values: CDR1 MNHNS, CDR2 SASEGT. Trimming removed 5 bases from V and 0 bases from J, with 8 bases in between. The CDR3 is CASSTGNSNQPQHF. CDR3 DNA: TGTGCCAGCAGTACAGGGAATAGCAATCAGCCCCAGCATTTT.

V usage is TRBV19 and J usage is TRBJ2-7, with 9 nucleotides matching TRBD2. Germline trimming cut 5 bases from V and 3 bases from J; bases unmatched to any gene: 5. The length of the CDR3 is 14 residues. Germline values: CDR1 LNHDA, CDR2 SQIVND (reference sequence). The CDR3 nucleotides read TGTGCCAGTAGTCAAGGACTAGCGAGCTACGAGCAGTACTTC. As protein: CASSQGLASYEQYF.

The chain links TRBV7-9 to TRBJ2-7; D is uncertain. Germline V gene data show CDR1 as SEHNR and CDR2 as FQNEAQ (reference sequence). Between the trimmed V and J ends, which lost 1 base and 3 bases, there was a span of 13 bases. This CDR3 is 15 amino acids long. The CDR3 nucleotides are TGTGCCAGCAGCTTAGACTGGCAGGAAAGCTACGAGCAGTACTTC. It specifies CASSLDWQESYEQYF.

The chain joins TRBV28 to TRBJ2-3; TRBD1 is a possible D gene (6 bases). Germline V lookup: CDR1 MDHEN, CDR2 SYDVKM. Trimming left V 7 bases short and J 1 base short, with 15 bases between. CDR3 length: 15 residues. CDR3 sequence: CASNNRVEGTDTQYF. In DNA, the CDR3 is TGTGCCAGCAACAACAGGGTAGAGGGCACAGATACGCAGTATTTT.

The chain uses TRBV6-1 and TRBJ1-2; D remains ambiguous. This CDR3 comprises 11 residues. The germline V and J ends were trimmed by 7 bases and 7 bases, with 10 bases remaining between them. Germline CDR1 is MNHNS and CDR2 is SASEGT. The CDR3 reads CASKRDFGYTF. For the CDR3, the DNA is TGTGCCAGCAAGAGGGATTTTGGCTACACCTTC.

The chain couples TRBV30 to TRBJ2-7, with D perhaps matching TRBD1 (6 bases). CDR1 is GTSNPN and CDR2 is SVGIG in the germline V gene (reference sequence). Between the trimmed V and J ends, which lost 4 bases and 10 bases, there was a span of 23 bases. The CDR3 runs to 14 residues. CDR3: CAWKPNRQDPTQYF. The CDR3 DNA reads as TGTGCCTGGAAACCAAACCGACAGGATCCCACCCAGTACTTC.

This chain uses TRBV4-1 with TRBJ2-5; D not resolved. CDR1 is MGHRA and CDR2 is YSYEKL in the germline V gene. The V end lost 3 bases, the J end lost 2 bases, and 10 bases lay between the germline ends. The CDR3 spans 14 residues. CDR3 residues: CASSQWANQETQYF. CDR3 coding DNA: TGCGCCAGCAGCCAGTGGGCAAATCAAGAGACCCAGTACTTC.

CDR3 nucleotides: TGTGCCAGCAGCTACGGACAGGGCTATGGCTACACCTTC. Amino acids: CASSYGQGYGYTF. The chain has TRBV5-6 and TRBJ1-2; 8 nucleotides align to TRBD1. This CDR3 is built from 13 residues. J gave up 4 bases and V 3 bases, and 2 bases lay outside the gene matches. Germline loops: CDR1 SGHDT, CDR2 YYEEEE.

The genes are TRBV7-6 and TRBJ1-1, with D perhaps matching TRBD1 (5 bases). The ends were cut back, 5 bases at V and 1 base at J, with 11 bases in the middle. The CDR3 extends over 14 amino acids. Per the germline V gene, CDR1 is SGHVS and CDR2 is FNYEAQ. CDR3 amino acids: CASSPWGENTEAFF. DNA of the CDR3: TGTGCCAGCAGCCCCTGGGGGGAGAACACTGAAGCTTTCTTT.

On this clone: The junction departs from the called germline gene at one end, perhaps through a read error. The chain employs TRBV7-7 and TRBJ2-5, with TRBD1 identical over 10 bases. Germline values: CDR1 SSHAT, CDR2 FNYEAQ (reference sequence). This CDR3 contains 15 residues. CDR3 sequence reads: CASSRGQGNQETQYF. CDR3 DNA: TGTGCTAGCAGCCGGGGACAGGGGAACCAAGAGACCCAGTACTTC.

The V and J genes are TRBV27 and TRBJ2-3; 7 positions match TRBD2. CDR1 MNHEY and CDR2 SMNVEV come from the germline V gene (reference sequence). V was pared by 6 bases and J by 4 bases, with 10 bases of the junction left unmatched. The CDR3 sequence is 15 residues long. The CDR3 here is CASSRAGAGADTQYF. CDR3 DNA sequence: TGTGCCAGCAGCCGTGCGGGAGCGGGCGCAGATACGCAGTATTTT.

The CDR3 loop reads CASSLQYEQYF. Written as DNA, the CDR3 is TGTGCCAGCAGTTTACAATACGAGCAGTACTTC. The chain links TRBV28 to TRBJ2-7; D not certain. Germline CDR1 MDHEN, CDR2 SYDVKM. The ends were cut back, 2 bases at V and 4 bases at J, with 3 bases in the middle. This CDR3 region has 11 residues.

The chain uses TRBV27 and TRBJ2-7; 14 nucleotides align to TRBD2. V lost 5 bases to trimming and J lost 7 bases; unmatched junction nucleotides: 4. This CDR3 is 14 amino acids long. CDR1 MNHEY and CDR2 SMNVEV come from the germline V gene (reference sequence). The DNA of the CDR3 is TGTGCCAGCAGTAGACTAGCGGGAGGGGGGGAGCAGTACTTC. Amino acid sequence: CASSRLAGGGEQYF.

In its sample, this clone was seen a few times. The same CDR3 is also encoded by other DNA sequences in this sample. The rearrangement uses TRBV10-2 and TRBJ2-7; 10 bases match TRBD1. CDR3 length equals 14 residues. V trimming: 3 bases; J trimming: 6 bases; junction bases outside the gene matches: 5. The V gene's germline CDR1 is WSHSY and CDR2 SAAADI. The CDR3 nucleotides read TGCGCCAGCAGTGAAACCAGGACAGGGGGCGAGCAGTACTTC. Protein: CASSETRTGGEQYF.

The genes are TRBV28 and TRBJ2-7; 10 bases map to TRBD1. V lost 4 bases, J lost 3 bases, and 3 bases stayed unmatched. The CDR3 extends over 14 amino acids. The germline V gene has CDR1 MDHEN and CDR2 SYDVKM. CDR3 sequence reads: CASSSGQGYYEQYF. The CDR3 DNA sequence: TGTGCCAGCAGTTCGGGACAGGGGTACTACGAGCAGTACTTC. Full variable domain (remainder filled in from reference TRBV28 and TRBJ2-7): DVKVTQSSRYLVKRTGEKVFLECVQDMDHENMFWYRQDPGLGLRLIYFSYDVKMKEKGDIPEGYSVSREKKERFSLILESASTNQTSMYLCASSSGQGYYEQYFGPGTRLTVT.